The subject of this entry is one TCR beta chain. What this receptor recognizes is not known. No per-base quality is available; no much larger clone lies one base away. Receptor amplification or capture employed the immunoSEQ multiplex PCR assay. Rearranged TCR beta chain sequences were amplified using the hsTCRB Kit according to the manufacturer's protocol. TCRB libraries were sequenced on an Illumina MiSeq. The original methods were these. Demultiplexing, trimming and gene mapping were performed with the kit vendor's proprietary platform. Entries here come from immuneACCESS through TCRdb and include only in-frame sequences with V and J called. Some clones fail to appear in such tables; in the studies checked, an unresolved V gene covers under half of the shortfall, and the cause of the remainder is unknown. V and J calls and clone size come straight from that table; D and trimming were deduced from the DNA. A total of some 70,000 clones appear in this sample, roughly 84% of them only once. The top ten hold roughly 15% of the sample.

The source of the sample is a study of a mutant IDH1 vaccine in newly diagnosed glioma (dated by TCRdb to the early 2020s). Study-level background: Patients were given eight vaccinations, in weeks 1, 3, 5, 7, 11, 15, 19 and 23, which matched visits V03 through V10. Peripheral blood was collected at six visits: V03 (baseline), V05, V07, V10, V12 and V13. Of the 25 to 40 patients who were treated, about 60% were male and around 40% were female, and the mean age was approximately 40 years. For exploratory analyses, about 25 treated patients had longitudinal TCRB deep sequencing done wherever samples were available. Before enrollment, most patients had been given radiochemotherapy with temozolomide as standard therapy, while the rest had received either radiotherapy alone or temozolomide alone. Vaccination was initiated 4-6 weeks after radiotherapy alone, or concurrently with temozolomide cycles in the chemotherapy-containing groups. Here is what the overall study found, with its caveats: Selection of PBMC samples for TCRB deep sequencing was based on availability. No apparent relationship was observed between pseudoprogression and alterations in the top peripheral T cell clonotypes detected by TCRB sequencing. The authors noted that analyses of patient blood samples could not be reproduced because of sample limitations. Immune responses induced by the vaccine were seen in roughly 95% of patients across multiple MHC alleles.

The intended sense of this specimen's time point label: week 23, last vaccination. A 20-mer mutant IDH1 peptide at 300 micrograms in Montanide made up each vaccine dose, which was injected subcutaneously together with topical imiquimod. Donors had newly diagnosed WHO grade 3 or 4 IDH1-mutant astrocytomas with loss of nuclear ATRX. The samples were drawn from NOA16, a multicentre, single-arm, open-label phase I trial in Germany that tested a mutant IDH1 peptide vaccine in humans for the first time. The DNeasy Blood and Tissue Kit was used to extract genomic DNA from EDTA blood for TCRB sequencing. Germline trimming: 0 bases from V, 3 bases from J; junction bases outside gene matches: 5. CDR1 and CDR2 were assigned from the germline V gene as SGDLS and YYNGEE. The CDR3 goes from the cysteine to the phenylalanine over 16 residues. Only CDR3 DNA is held: 48 bases, read in frame from base 1.

This sequence originates from a young man with glioma. Sequences were derived from PBMCs, sampled from a glioma patient whose treatment included an IDH1 peptide vaccine. The chain is assembled from TRBV9 and TRBJ2-3, with 9 central nucleotides matching TRBD1. For the CDR3, the sequence is CASSVDRGRLTDTQYF. The DNA reads TGTGCCAGCAGCGTAGACAGGGGGCGGTTGACAGATACGCAGTATTTT.